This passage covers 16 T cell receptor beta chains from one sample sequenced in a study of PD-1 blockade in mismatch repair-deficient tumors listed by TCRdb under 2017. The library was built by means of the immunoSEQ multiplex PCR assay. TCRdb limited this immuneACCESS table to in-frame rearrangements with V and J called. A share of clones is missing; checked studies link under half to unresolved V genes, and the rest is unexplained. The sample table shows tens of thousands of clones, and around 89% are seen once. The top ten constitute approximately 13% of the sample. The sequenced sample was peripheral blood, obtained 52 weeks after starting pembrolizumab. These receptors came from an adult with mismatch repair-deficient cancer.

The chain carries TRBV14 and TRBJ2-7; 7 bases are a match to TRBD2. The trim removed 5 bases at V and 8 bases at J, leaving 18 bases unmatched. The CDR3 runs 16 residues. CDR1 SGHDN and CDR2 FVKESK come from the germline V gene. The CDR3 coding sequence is TGTGCCAGCAGCTATGGACTAACCGGGACGGGAGGAAAGCAGTACTTC. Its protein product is CASSYGLTGTGGKQYF.

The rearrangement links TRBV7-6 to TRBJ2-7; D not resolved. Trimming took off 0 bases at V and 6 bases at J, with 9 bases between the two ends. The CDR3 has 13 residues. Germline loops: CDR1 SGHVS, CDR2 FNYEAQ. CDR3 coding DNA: TGTGCCAGCAGCTTAGCAGGCGGCGTCGAGCAGTACTTC. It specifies CASSLAGGVEQYF.

The CDR3: CASSTDDRAPYEQYF. The DNA for the CDR3 is TGTGCCAGCAGCACCGACGACAGGGCACCCTACGAGCAGTACTTC. V usage is TRBV5-6 and J usage is TRBJ2-7, with 7 bases identical to TRBD1. The CDR3 runs to 15 residues. Germline-derived CDR1 and CDR2 are SGHDT and YYEEEE. The junction had 9 bases not matched to a gene; V was cut back by 4 bases and J by 2 bases.

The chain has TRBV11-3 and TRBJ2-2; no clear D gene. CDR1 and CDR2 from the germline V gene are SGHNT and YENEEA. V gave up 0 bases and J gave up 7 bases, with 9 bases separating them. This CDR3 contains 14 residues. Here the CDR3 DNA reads TGTGCCAGCAGCTTAGATTGGCTCAGCGGGGAGCTGTTTTTT. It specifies CASSLDWLSGELFF.

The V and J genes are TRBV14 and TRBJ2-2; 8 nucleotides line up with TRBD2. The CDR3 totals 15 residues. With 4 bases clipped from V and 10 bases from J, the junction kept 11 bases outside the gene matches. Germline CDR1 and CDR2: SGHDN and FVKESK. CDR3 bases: TGTGCCAGCAGCCCCCCGGGGGGGGGTTTAAAGGAGCTGTTTTTT. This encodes CASSPPGGGLKELFF.

The CDR3 bases are TGTGCCAGCAGCGTAGGACAGGGGGCCCACAATGAGCAGTTCTTC. Translation gives CASSVGQGAHNEQFF. The chain employs TRBV9 and TRBJ2-1; 10 bases align to TRBD1. This CDR3 contains 15 residues. Germline V CDR1 and CDR2: SGDLS, YYNGEE. With 0 bases clipped from V and 5 bases from J, the junction kept 2 bases outside the gene matches.

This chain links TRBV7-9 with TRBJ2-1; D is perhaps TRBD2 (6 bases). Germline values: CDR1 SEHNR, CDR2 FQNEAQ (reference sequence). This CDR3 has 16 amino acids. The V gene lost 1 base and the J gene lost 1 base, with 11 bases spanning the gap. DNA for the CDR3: TGTGCCAGCAGCTTAGTCGGCGGGGAATCCTACAATGAGCAGTTCTTC. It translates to CASSLVGGESYNEQFF.

The CDR3 region is CASSRTSPTGELFF. CDR3 nucleotide sequence: TGTGCCAGCAGCCGGACTAGTCCGACCGGGGAGCTGTTTTTT. The genes are TRBV2 and TRBJ2-2, with TRBD2 matching 7 bases. V was pared by 6 bases and J by 5 bases, with 6 bases of the junction left unmatched. Germline V gives CDR1 SNHLY, CDR2 FYNNEI. The CDR3 runs 14 residues. Looking up the rest from reference TRBV2 and TRBJ2-2 gives the full variable domain: EPEVTQTPSHQVTQMGQEVILRCVPISNHLYFYWYRQILGQKVEFLVSFYNNEISEKSEIFDDQFSVERPDGSNFTLKIRSTKLEDSAMYFCASSRTSPTGELFFGEGSRLTVL.

CDR3 DNA: TGTGCCAGCAGTTACTCGCCTAGCGGATCCTACGAGCAGTACTTC. Its translation: CASSYSPSGSYEQYF. This rearrangement joins TRBV6-5 to TRBJ2-7, with 7 bases matching TRBD2. The CDR3 is 15 residues long. After removal of 0 bases from V and 1 base from J, the junction contained 3 bases not matched to a gene. Germline V lookup: CDR1 MNHEY, CDR2 SVGAGI.

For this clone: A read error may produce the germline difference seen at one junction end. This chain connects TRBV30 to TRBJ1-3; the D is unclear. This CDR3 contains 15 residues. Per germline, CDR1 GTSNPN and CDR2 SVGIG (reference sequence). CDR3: CAWSLPESSRNTIYF. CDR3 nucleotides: TGTGCCTGGAGCTTACCCGAGAGCTCTAGAAACACCATATATTTT.

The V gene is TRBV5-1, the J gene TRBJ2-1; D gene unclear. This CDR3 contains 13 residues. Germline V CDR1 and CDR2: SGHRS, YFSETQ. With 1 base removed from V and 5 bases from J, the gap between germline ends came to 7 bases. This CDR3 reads CASSLSLNNEQFF. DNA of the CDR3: TGCGCCAGCAGCTTGTCTCTTAACAATGAGCAGTTCTTC.

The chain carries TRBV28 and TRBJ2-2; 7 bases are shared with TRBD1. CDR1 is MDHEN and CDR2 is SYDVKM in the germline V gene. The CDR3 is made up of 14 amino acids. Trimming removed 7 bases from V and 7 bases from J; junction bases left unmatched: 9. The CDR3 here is CASTPNRGDGELFF. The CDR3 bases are TGTGCCAGCACCCCAAACAGGGGCGACGGGGAGCTGTTTTTT.

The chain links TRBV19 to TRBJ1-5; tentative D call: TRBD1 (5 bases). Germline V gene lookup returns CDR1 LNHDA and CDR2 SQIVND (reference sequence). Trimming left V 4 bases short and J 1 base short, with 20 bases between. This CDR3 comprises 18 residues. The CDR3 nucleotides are TGTGCCAGTAGTACCCCCTCGAGCCGGGGGAAGAGCAATCAGCCCCAGCATTTT. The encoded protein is CASSTPSSRGKSNQPQHF.

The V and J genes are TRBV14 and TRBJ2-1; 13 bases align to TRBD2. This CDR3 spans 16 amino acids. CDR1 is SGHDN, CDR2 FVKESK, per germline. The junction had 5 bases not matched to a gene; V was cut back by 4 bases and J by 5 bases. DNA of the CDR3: TGTGCCAGCAGCCGACTCGGACTAGCGGGAGACAATGAGCAGTTCTTC. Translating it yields CASSRLGLAGDNEQFF.

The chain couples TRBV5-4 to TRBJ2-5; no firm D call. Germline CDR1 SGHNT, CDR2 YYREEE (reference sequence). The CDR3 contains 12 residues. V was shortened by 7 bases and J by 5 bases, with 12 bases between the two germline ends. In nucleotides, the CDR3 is TGTGCCAGCTCCTCGGTTGGCGAGACCCAGTACTTC. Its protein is CASSSVGETQYF. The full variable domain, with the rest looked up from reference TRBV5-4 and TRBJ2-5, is ETGVTQSPTHLIKTRGQQVTLRCSSQSGHNTVSWYQQALGQGPQFIFQYYREEENGRGNFPPRFSGLQFPNYSSELNVNALELDDSALYLCASSSVGETQYFGPGTRLLVL.

CDR3 sequence (DNA): TGTGCCAGCAGCTTATCGGGTTCCTACGAGCAGTACTTC. The encoded protein is CASSLSGSYEQYF. The chain uses TRBV7-2 and TRBJ2-7; D uncertain. This CDR3 is built from 13 residues. The germline V and J ends were trimmed by 2 bases and 1 base, with 6 bases remaining between them. CDR1 SGHTA and CDR2 FQGNSA come from the germline V gene.